Listed here are 28 T cell receptor beta chains from one sample, sequenced in a study of chemoradiotherapy in HPV16-positive cancers (dated by TCRdb to between 2021 and 2023). Library method: the immunoSEQ multiplex PCR assay. TCRdb carries this immuneACCESS record with in-frame sequences only. Its versions omit some clonotypes, under half of them owing to an unresolved V gene in the studies checked, with the rest unexplained. In this sample the table shows approximately 7,700 clones, 80% to 90% of which occur a single time. The top ten clones comprise 6.5% of the sample. The sample here was tumor tissue, taken from a patient who underwent chemoradiotherapy. The receptor set was obtained from a human donor with HPV-associated anogenital cancer.

The gene calls are TRBV7-9 and TRBJ2-7, with a weak D call TRBD2 (6 bases). Trimming cost V 8 bases and J 5 bases, with 13 bases left between them. This CDR3 has 12 amino acids. Germline V gives CDR1 SEHNR, CDR2 FQNEAQ (reference sequence). DNA for the CDR3: TGTGCCAGCGGGAGGCGGCTCAACGAGCAGTACTTC. This codes for CASGRRLNEQYF. The full variable domain, its missing parts supplied by reference TRBV7-9 and TRBJ2-7, is DTGVSQNPRHKITKRGQNVTFRCDPISEHNRLYWYRQTLGQGPEFLTYFQNEAQLEKSRLLSDRFSAERPKGSFSTLEIQRTEQGDSAMYLCASGRRLNEQYFGPGTRLTVT.

The chain uses TRBV7-9 and TRBJ2-3; 12 bases align to TRBD2. This CDR3 is 15 amino acids long. Per the germline V gene, CDR1 is SEHNR and CDR2 is FQNEAQ (reference sequence). After removal of 5 bases from V and 1 base from J, the junction contained 1 base not matched to a gene. The CDR3 spells CASSTSGGRTDTQYF. The CDR3 DNA reads as TGTGCCAGCAGCACTAGCGGGGGGCGCACAGATACGCAGTATTTT.

This clone was observed a few times. The J gene is TRBJ2-1, the V gene TRBV28; 8 nucleotides agree with TRBD2. Per germline, CDR1 MDHEN and CDR2 SYDVKM. V gave up 2 bases and J gave up 1 base; unmatched junction bases: 4. The CDR3 sequence is 16 residues long. CDR3 nucleotides: TGTGCCAGCAGTTTAGCCACGGGGGGGTCCTACAATGAGCAGTTCTTC. It is translated as CASSLATGGSYNEQFF.

This clone was recorded only once. This chain connects TRBV5-6 to TRBJ2-7; 8 bases match TRBD1. The germline V gene has CDR1 SGHDT and CDR2 YYEEEE. The CDR3 runs 15 residues. The V and J ends lost 7 bases and 0 bases, in that order; junction bases with no gene match: 9. The CDR3 DNA follows: TGTGCCAGCTCTCAGACAGGGGCACGCTCCTACGAGCAGTACTTC. Translating gives CASSQTGARSYEQYF.

The gene calls are TRBV7-8 and TRBJ1-4; D remains ambiguous. V was cut by 2 bases and J by 2 bases, with 6 bases left in between. From germline, CDR1 is SGHVS and CDR2 FQNEAQ. The CDR3 totals 14 residues. CDR3 residues: CASSLSSTNEKLFF. The CDR3 DNA sequence: TGTGCCAGCAGCTTAAGTTCTACTAATGAAAAACTGTTTTTT.

The chain combines TRBV6-1 with TRBJ1-2, with D tentatively TRBD1 (6 bases). V was pared by 6 bases and J by 3 bases, with 14 bases between. This CDR3 comprises 14 residues. Germline lookup yields CDR1 MNHNS and CDR2 SASEGT. Here the CDR3 DNA reads TGTGCCAGCAGGGAACAGGGTATGGACTATGGCTACACCTTC. It translates to CASREQGMDYGYTF.

The gene calls are TRBV5-5 and TRBJ1-3; D gene unclear. In germline, CDR1 is SGHKS, CDR2 YYEKEE (reference sequence). The CDR3 covers 16 residues. V lost 2 bases, J lost 0 bases, and 12 bases lay in between. The CDR3 loop is CASSFGLDYSGNTIYF. The CDR3 DNA follows: TGTGCCAGCAGCTTCGGGTTGGACTACTCTGGAAACACCATATATTTT. Full variable domain (rest looked up from reference TRBV5-5 and TRBJ1-3): DAGVTQSPTHLIKTRGQQVTLRCSPISGHKSVSWYQQVLGQGPQFIFQYYEKEERGRGNFPDRFSARQFPNYSSELNVNALLLGDSALYLCASSFGLDYSGNTIYFGEGSWLTVV.

The genes are TRBV30 and TRBJ2-1; 7 bases align to TRBD1. V shed 7 bases and J 2 bases; nucleotides not matched to a gene: 5. Germline loops: CDR1 GTSNPN, CDR2 SVGIG (reference sequence). CDR3 length equals 13 residues. CDR3 loop: CALTGSAYNEQFF. In nucleotides, the CDR3 is TGTGCCTTGACAGGGTCGGCCTACAATGAGCAGTTCTTC. Based on the CDR3 plus reference TRBV30 and TRBJ2-1, the full variable domain is SQTIHQWPATLVQPVGSPLSLECTVEGTSNPNLYWYRQAAGRGLQLLFYSVGIGQISSEVPQNLSASRPQDRQFILSSKKLLLSDSGFYLCALTGSAYNEQFFGPGTRLTVL.

The chain carries TRBV5-1 and TRBJ2-1, with 7 bases matching TRBD2. The CDR3 is made up of 14 amino acids. In germline, CDR1 is SGHRS, CDR2 YFSETQ. J lost 5 bases, V lost 3 bases, and 5 bases had no gene match. In nucleotides, the CDR3 is TGCGCCAGCAGCTATGGGACTACTAACAATGAGCAGTTCTTC. Protein sequence: CASSYGTTNNEQFF.

The chain carries TRBV2 and TRBJ2-7; D might be TRBD2 (5 bases). Trimming cost V 0 bases and J 2 bases, with 11 bases left between them. Germline values: CDR1 SNHLY, CDR2 FYNNEI. This CDR3 is 15 amino acids long. The CDR3 protein is CASSEATGYTYEQYF. The CDR3 nucleotides are TGTGCCAGCAGTGAAGCAACGGGGTATACCTACGAGCAGTACTTC.

The chain carries TRBV10-3 and TRBJ1-2; no clear D gene. This CDR3 contains 15 residues. The germline gives CDR1 ENHRY, CDR2 SYGVKD. V was cut by 5 bases and J by 8 bases, with 21 bases left in between. DNA for the CDR3: TGTGCCATCAGTCCCGAAGGCGGGCAGGTAGGAGGCTACACCTTC. Its protein product is CAISPEGGQVGGYTF.

By proportion, this clone is large. The CDR3 region has the DNA TGCAGCGTTGCCGCCAGAACCAGCGATGGCTACACCTTC. Amino acids: CSVAARTSDGYTF. J is TRBJ1-2 and V is TRBV29-1, with no clear D. The germline gives CDR1 SQVTM, CDR2 ANQGSEA. The CDR3 totals 13 residues. Between the trimmed V and J ends, which lost 4 bases and 6 bases, there was a span of 15 bases.

V usage is TRBV29-1 and J usage is TRBJ2-1; 10 bases fit TRBD1. V was pared by 4 bases and J by 9 bases, with 6 bases of the junction left unmatched. The V gene's germline CDR1 is SQVTM and CDR2 ANQGSEA. This CDR3 has 13 residues. The CDR3 bases are TGCAGCGTTGGACAGGGGGCGCGGGGTGAGCAGTTCTTC. Its translation is CSVGQGARGEQFF.

This CDR3 is CASSPRWNTGELFF. DNA of the CDR3: TGTGCCAGCAGCCCCAGGTGGAACACCGGGGAGCTGTTTTTT. The V gene is TRBV5-5, the J gene TRBJ2-2; D ambiguous. Trimming pared 4 bases from V and 1 base from J, leaving 8 bases between. The CDR3 covers 14 residues. Germline CDR1 and CDR2: SGHKS and YYEKEE (reference sequence).

The chain carries TRBV29-1 and TRBJ1-2, with D uncertain. From germline, CDR1 is SQVTM and CDR2 ANQGSEA. Trimming shortened V by 6 bases and J by 7 bases, and 18 bases separated the two germline ends. The CDR3 contains 13 residues. The CDR3 is CSVLVRESFGYTF. In DNA, the CDR3 is TGCAGCGTCCTCGTGAGGGAGAGTTTTGGCTACACCTTC.

This chain uses TRBV10-3 with TRBJ2-5; D uncertain. There are 12 residues in the CDR3. CDR1 ENHRY and CDR2 SYGVKD come from the germline V gene. Trimming took 10 bases from V and 0 from J, leaving 9 bases between them. CDR3 sequence (DNA): TGTGCCACTAAGGCGTACCAAGAGACCCAGTACTTC. Translated: CATKAYQETQYF.

The V call is TRBV25-1, the J call TRBJ2-5, with 7 bases aligning to TRBD2. The ends lost 2 bases at V and 3 bases at J; junction bases unmatched: 3. There are 14 residues in the CDR3. Germline V gives CDR1 MGHDK, CDR2 SYGVNS. In DNA form, the CDR3 reads TGTGCCAGCAGTGAAAGGGGAGGGGAAGAGACCCAGTACTTC. Translating gives CASSERGGEETQYF.

This chain uses TRBV30 with TRBJ2-1; TRBD1 or TRBD2 may be the D gene (5 bases each). Germline V CDR1 and CDR2: GTSNPN, SVGIG (reference sequence). Between the trimmed V and J ends, which lost 0 bases and 10 bases, there was a span of 13 bases. This CDR3 has 13 amino acids. The CDR3 region is CAWSVSGAREQFF. In nucleotides, the CDR3 is TGTGCCTGGAGTGTATCCGGGGCACGGGAGCAGTTCTTC.

CDR3 in amino acids: CASSQISDGQGGYTF. DNA of the CDR3: TGCGCCAGCAGCCAAATTTCGGACGGTCAAGGGGGCTACACCTTC. The J gene is TRBJ1-2, the V gene TRBV4-3; no clear D gene. V lost 2 bases and J 8 bases, leaving 18 bases between the germline ends. The CDR3 has 15 residues. Germline-derived CDR1 and CDR2 are LGHNA and YSLEER.

The V and J genes are TRBV6-4 and TRBJ2-1; TRBD1 matches at 8 bases. The germline CDR1 and CDR2 sequences are MRHNA and SNTAGT. This CDR3 spans 15 amino acids. V lost 4 bases to trimming and J lost 4 bases; unmatched junction nucleotides: 6. CDR3 region: CASSVRTGRYNEQFF. The CDR3 DNA sequence: TGTGCCAGCAGTGTTAGGACAGGGAGGTACAATGAGCAGTTCTTC.

The chain is built from TRBV30 and TRBJ1-6; no clear D gene. Germline values: CDR1 GTSNPN, CDR2 SVGIG (reference sequence). This CDR3 is built from 13 residues. Between the trimmed V and J ends, which lost 4 bases and 7 bases, there was a span of 11 bases. The CDR3 protein is CAWTKGLNSPLHF. The CDR3 DNA follows: TGTGCCTGGACAAAAGGGTTAAATTCACCCCTCCACTTT.

This clone was counted a single time. The chain is built from TRBV23-1 and TRBJ2-2; 7 bases are a match to TRBD2. TRBV23-1 is placed among ORFs of uncertain function. The CDR3 is made up of 17 amino acids. The trim removed 11 bases at V and 0 bases at J, leaving 15 bases unmatched. CDR3 residues: CARGRAGPQTNTGELFF. The CDR3, as DNA: TGCGCCCGGGGGAGGGCGGGGCCCCAGACGAACACCGGGGAGCTGTTTTTT.

This clone was seen a few times. The chain has TRBV6-1 and TRBJ1-1, with D perhaps matching TRBD1 (5 bases). The germline V and J ends were trimmed by 4 bases and 5 bases, with 17 bases remaining between them. Germline CDR1 and CDR2: MNHNS and SASEGT. The CDR3 consists of 15 residues. CDR3 protein: CASSARGGVTTEAFF. CDR3 DNA: TGTGCCAGCAGTGCCCGGGGGGGGGTAACAACTGAAGCTTTCTTT.

This chain joins TRBV5-1 and TRBJ2-7; 9 bases line up with TRBD2. Germline CDR1 is SGHRS and CDR2 is YFSETQ. With 7 bases clipped from V and 6 bases from J, the junction kept 14 bases outside the gene matches. The CDR3 contains 15 residues. CDR3 sequence reads: CASLLSGGRAFEQYF. The CDR3 bases are TGCGCCAGCCTTCTAAGCGGGGGGAGGGCATTCGAGCAGTACTTC.

The chain couples TRBV11-2 to TRBJ2-7, with D possibly TRBD2 on 6 matching bases. In germline, CDR1 is SGHAT, CDR2 FQNNGV. The length of the CDR3 is 15 residues. V was cut by 1 base and J by 0 bases, with 10 bases left in between. The CDR3, as DNA: TGTGCCAGCAGCTTAGTAATGGGGGGCTCCTACGAGCAGTACTTC. Its translation is CASSLVMGGSYEQYF.

The chain uses TRBV10-3 and TRBJ2-5; 8 bases match TRBD2. Germline V CDR1 and CDR2: ENHRY, SYGVKD. The CDR3 runs 14 residues. V gave up 5 bases and J gave up 2 bases; unmatched junction bases: 4. CDR3 nucleotide sequence: TGTGCCATCAGTTTTAGCGGGGTTCAAGAGACCCAGTACTTC. It encodes CAISFSGVQETQYF.

V usage is TRBV28 and J usage is TRBJ1-5, with D possibly being TRBD1 (6 bases). V lost 2 bases and J lost 9, with 17 bases in between. Germline V gene lookup returns CDR1 MDHEN and CDR2 SYDVKM. The length of the CDR3 is 15 residues. In DNA form, the CDR3 reads TGTGCCAGCAGTTTAAGGCAGGGGAATTCCCGGCCCCAGCATTTT. Its protein product is CASSLRQGNSRPQHF.

The chain is built from TRBV4-3 and TRBJ2-2; tentatively, D is TRBD2 (5 bases). CDR1 and CDR2 from the germline V gene are LGHNA and YSLEER. The V end lost 3 bases, the J end lost 3 bases, and 5 bases lay between the germline ends. This CDR3 has 13 amino acids. CDR3 sequence: CASSQDYTGELFF. The DNA of the CDR3 is TGCGCCAGCAGCCAGGACTACACCGGGGAGCTGTTTTTT.